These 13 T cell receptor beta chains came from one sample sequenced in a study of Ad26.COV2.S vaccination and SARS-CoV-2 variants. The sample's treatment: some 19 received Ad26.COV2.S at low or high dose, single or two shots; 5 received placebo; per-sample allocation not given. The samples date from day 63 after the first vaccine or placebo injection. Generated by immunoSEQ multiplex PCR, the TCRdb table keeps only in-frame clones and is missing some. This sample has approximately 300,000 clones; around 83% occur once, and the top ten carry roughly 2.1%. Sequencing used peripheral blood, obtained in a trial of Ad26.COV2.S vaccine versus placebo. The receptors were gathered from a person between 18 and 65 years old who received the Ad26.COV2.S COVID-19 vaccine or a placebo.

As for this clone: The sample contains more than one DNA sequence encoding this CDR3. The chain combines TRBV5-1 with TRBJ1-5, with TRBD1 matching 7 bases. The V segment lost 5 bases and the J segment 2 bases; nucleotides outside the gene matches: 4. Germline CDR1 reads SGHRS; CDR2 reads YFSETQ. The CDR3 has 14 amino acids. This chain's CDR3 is CASSPTGGNQPQHF. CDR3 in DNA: TGCGCCAGCAGTCCAACAGGGGGCAATCAGCCCCAGCATTTT.

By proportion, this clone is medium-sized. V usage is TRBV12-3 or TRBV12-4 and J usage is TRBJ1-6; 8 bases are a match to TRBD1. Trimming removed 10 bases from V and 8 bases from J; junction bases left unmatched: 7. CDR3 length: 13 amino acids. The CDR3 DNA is TGTGCCACGATGACAGGGGAGGATTCACCCCTCCACTTT. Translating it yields CATMTGEDSPLHF.

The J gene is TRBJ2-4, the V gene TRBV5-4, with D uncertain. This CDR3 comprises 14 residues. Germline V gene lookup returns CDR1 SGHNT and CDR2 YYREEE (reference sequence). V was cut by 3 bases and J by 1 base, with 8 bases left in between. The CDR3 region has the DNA TGTGCCAGCAGCTCTTTGGACGCCAAAAACATTCAGTACTTC. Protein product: CASSSLDAKNIQYF.

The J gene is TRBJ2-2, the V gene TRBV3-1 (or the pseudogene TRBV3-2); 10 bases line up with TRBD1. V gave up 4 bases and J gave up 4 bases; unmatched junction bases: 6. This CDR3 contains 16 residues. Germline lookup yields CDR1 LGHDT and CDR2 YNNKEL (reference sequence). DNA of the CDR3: TGTGCCAGCAGCCCCCGGGACAGGGGAGGCACCGGGGAGCTGTTTTTT. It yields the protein CASSPRDRGGTGELFF.

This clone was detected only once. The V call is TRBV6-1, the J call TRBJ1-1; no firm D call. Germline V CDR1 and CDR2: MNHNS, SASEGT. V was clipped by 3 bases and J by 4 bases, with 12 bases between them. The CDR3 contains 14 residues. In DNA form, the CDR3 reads TGTGCCAGCAGTGATTTTTGGCGGGGCACTGAAGCTTTCTTT. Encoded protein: CASSDFWRGTEAFF.

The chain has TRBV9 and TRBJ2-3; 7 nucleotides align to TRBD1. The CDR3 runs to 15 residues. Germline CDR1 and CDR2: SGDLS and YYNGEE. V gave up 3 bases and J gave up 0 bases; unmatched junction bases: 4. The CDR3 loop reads CASSAGQWSTDTQYF. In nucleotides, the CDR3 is TGTGCCAGCAGCGCGGGACAGTGGAGCACAGATACGCAGTATTTT.

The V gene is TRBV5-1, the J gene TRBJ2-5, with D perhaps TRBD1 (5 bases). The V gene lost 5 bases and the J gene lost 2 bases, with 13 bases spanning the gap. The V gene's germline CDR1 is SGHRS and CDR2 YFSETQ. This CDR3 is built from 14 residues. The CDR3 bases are TGCGCCAGCAGATGGACATGGTCACAAGAGACCCAGTACTTC. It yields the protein CASRWTWSQETQYF.

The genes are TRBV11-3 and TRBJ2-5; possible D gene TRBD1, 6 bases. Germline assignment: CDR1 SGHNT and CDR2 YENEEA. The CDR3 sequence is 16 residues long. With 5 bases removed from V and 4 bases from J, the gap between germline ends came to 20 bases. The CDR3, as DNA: TGTGCCAGCAGCCCTGGAGTGGGGGCGCAGGTAGAGACCCAGTACTTC. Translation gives CASSPGVGAQVETQYF.

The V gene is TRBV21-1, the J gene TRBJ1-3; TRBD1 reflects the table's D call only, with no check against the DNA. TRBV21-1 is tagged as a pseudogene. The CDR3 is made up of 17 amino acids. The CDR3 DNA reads TGTGCCAGCAGGAAAAGTAAGGGGGAGATCTCTGGAAACACCATATATTTT. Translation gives CASRKSKGEISGNTIYF.

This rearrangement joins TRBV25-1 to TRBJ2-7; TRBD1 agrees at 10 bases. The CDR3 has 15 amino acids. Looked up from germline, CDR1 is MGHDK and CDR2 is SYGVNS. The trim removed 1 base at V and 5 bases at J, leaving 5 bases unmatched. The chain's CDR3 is CASSESGTGADEQYF. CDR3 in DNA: TGTGCCAGCAGTGAATCCGGGACAGGGGCGGACGAGCAGTACTTC.

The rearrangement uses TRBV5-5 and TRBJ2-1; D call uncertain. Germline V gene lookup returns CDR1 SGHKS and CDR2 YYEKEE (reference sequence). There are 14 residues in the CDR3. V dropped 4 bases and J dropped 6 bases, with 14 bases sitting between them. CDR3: CASSQTDPFNEQFF. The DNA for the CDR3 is TGTGCCAGCAGCCAAACGGACCCTTTCAATGAGCAGTTCTTC.

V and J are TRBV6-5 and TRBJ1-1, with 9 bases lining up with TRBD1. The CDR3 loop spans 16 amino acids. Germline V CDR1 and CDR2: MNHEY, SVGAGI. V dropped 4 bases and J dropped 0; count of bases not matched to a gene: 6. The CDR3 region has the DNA TGTGCCAGCAGTTCTTGGGGACAGGGTTTGAACACTGAAGCTTTCTTT. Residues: CASSSWGQGLNTEAFF.

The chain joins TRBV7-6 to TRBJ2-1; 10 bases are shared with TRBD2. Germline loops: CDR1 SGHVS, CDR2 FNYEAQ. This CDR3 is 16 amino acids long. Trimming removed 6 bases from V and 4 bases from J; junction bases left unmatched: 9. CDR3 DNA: TGTGCCAGCAGTACTCGTAGCGGGGGGCCTTACAATGAGCAGTTCTTC. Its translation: CASSTRSGGPYNEQFF.